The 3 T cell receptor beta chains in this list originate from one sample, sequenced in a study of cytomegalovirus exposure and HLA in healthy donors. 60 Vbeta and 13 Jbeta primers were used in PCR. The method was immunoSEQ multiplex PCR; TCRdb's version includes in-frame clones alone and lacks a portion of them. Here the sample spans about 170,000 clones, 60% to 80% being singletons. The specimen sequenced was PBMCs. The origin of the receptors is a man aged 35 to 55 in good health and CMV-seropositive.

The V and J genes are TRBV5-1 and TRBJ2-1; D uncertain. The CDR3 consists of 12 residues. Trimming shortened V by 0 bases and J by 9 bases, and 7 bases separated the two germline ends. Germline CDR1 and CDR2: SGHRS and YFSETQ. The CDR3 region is CASSLVAPEQFF. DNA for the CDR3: TGCGCCAGCAGCTTGGTAGCTCCTGAGCAGTTCTTC.

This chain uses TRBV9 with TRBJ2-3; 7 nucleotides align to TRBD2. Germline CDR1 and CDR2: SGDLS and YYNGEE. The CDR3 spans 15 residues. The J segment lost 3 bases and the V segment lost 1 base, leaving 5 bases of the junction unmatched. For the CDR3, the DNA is TGTGCCAGCAGCGTACTAGCGGCGTATACAGATACGCAGTATTTT. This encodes CASSVLAAYTDTQYF.

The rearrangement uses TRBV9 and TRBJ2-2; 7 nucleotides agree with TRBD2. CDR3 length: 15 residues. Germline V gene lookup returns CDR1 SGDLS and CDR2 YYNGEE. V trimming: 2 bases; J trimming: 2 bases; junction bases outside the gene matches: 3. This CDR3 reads CASSVRDYNTGELFF. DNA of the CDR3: TGTGCCAGCAGCGTTAGGGACTATAACACCGGGGAGCTGTTTTTT.